Listed below are T cell receptor beta chains from one sample, sequenced in a study of control samples from healthy donors and cancer patients. The table came from immunoSEQ multiplex PCR; TCRdb's copy has only in-frame clones and leaves some out. The sample has 170,000 or so clones, more than 85% seen once; the top ten hold around 2%. Sequences were obtained from blood. The receptor set was obtained from a woman between 40 and 50 years old in good health. Each CDR3 is given with its conserved first and last residue. A D gene is named only where the DNA matches it firmly. Expanded clones are given a class, and other clones once, few, many or no size at all.

>TRBV12-3/TRBV12-4|TRBJ2-3|once|.
CASSLGFTDTQYF
TGTGCCAGCAGTTTAGGTTTCACAGATACGCAGTATTTT
>TRBV6-5|TRBJ1-6|.|.
CASSYGPQGPLHF
TGTGCCAGCAGTTACGGCCCGCAGGGACCCCTCCACTTT
>TRBV18|TRBJ1-1|.|.
CASSPRAETENTEAFF
TGTGCCAGCTCACCACGGGCGGAAACGGAGAACACTGAAGCTTTCTTT
>TRBV2|TRBJ1-1|.|.
CASSLRVLNTEAFF
TGTGCCAGCAGCCTCAGAGTCCTGAACACTGAAGCTTTCTTT
>TRBV27|TRBJ2-3|.|.
CASSLRRADTQYF
TGTGCCAGCAGTTTGAGAAGGGCAGATACGCAGTATTTT
>TRBV2|TRBJ2-3|.|.
CASRDTHRDGRFVEGTDTQYF
TGTGCCAGCAGAGACACACACCGGGACGGAAGATTCGTTGAAGGCACAGATACGCAGTATTTT
>TRBV3-1/TRBV3-2|TRBJ2-7|.|.
CASSQGLLYEQYF
TGTGCCAGCAGCCAAGGGCTTTTATACGAGCAGTACTTC
>TRBV25-1|TRBJ1-2|.|.
CASSEMTGSSNYGYTF
TGTGCCAGCAGTGAAATGACCGGCAGTTCTAACTATGGCTACACCTTC
>TRBV7-2|TRBJ1-5|.|.
CASSQTVPIYSNQPQHF
TGTGCCAGCAGCCAGACAGTCCCCATTTATAGCAATCAGCCCCAGCATTTT
>TRBV9|TRBJ2-5|.|.
CASSARQVQETQYF
TGTGCCAGCAGCGCTAGACAGGTCCAAGAGACCCAGTACTTC
>TRBV11-2|TRBJ1-1|.|TRBD1
CASSFSGGLNTEAFF
TGTGCCAGCAGCTTCTCAGGGGGGTTGAACACTGAAGCTTTCTTT
>TRBV7-9|TRBJ1-1|.|.
CASSHGVNTEAFF
TGTGCCAGCAGCCACGGGGTGAACACTGAAGCTTTCTTT
>TRBV7-2|TRBJ2-5|.|.
CASSLIRETQYF
TGTGCCAGCAGCTTAATTCGAGAGACCCAGTACTTC
>TRBV5-4|TRBJ2-3|once|TRBD2
CASSLGIPGLAADTQYF
TGTGCCAGCAGCTTGGGGATACCGGGACTAGCGGCAGATACGCAGTATTTT
>TRBV5-1|TRBJ2-3|.|.
CASAGGGADTQYF
TGCGCCAGCGCAGGAGGGGGCGCAGATACGCAGTATTTT
>TRBV6-1|TRBJ1-1|.|.
CASSEGRMNTEAFF
TGTGCCAGCAGTGAAGGGCGGATGAACACTGAAGCTTTCTTT
>TRBV5-5|TRBJ1-3|.|.
CASSPDRGLSSGNTIYF
TGTGCCAGCAGCCCGGATCGGGGACTTTCCTCTGGAAACACCATATATTTT
>TRBV27|TRBJ1-6|.|.
CASGELRGPSPLHF
TGTGCCAGCGGGGAATTGAGGGGACCTTCACCCCTCCACTTT
>TRBV9|TRBJ2-7|.|.
CASSVDSEPTYEQYF
TGTGCCAGCAGCGTAGACAGCGAACCAACCTACGAGCAGTACTTC
>TRBV4-1|TRBJ1-1|.|TRBD1
CASSQGPQGATQSAFF
TGCGCCAGCAGCCAAGGTCCGCAGGGGGCCACTCAGTCCGCTTTCTTT
>TRBV19|TRBJ2-1|.|.
CASSIVDEQFF
TGTGCCAGTAGTATAGTGGATGAGCAGTTCTTC
>TRBV4-1|TRBJ1-5|.|.
CASSHHTGGQPQHF
TGCGCCAGCAGCCACCATACGGGGGGACAGCCCCAGCATTTT
>TRBV10-1|TRBJ2-3|.|.
CASSEDPSRLDTQYF
TGCGCCAGCAGTGAGGACCCAAGCAGGTTGGATACGCAGTATTTT
>TRBV19|TRBJ1-2|.|TRBD1
CASSHRRDRVYGYTF
TGTGCCAGTAGTCACAGACGGGACAGGGTTTATGGCTACACCTTC
>TRBV7-9|TRBJ1-6|.|TRBD1
CASSLGQGTNNSPLHF
TGTGCCAGCAGCCTGGGACAGGGAACAAATAATTCACCCCTCCACTTT
>TRBV6-6|TRBJ2-1|.|TRBD2
CASSPQRFRTSGNEQFF
TGTGCCAGCAGTCCCCAACGGTTCAGGACTAGCGGCAATGAGCAGTTCTTC
>TRBV19|TRBJ2-3|.|TRBD1
CASSIRSMGDRAALSSTDTQYF
TGTGCCAGTAGTATAAGGAGTATGGGGGACAGGGCGGCCCTGTCTAGCACAGATACGCAGTATTTT
>TRBV27|TRBJ1-5|.|TRBD1
CASSLSGGVSWPQHF
TGTGCCAGCAGTTTATCAGGGGGCGTTTCGTGGCCCCAGCATTTT
>TRBV5-1|TRBJ2-3|.|.
CASSLTPGTDTQYF
TGCGCCAGCAGCTTGACCCCTGGCACAGATACGCAGTATTTT
>TRBV5-4|TRBJ2-3|.|.
CASSLRASTDTQYF
TGTGCCAGCAGCCTCAGGGCCTCCACAGATACGCAGTATTTT
>TRBV21-1|TRBJ2-7|.|.
CASTLDRPYEQYF
TGTGCCAGCACCTTAGACAGGCCGTACGAGCAGTACTTC
>TRBV19|TRBJ1-4|.|TRBD1
CASTPRDRNNEKLFF
TGTGCCAGTACCCCACGGGACAGAAATAATGAAAAACTGTTTTTT
>TRBV9|TRBJ2-3|once|.
CASSVDWGPDTDTQYF
TGTGCCAGCAGCGTAGATTGGGGGCCCGACACAGATACGCAGTATTTT
>TRBV5-1|TRBJ2-2|.|.
CASSWEYNTGELFF
TGCGCCAGCAGCTGGGAGTATAACACCGGGGAGCTGTTTTTT
>TRBV7-9|TRBJ2-4|once|TRBD2
CASSLAVLAKNIQYF
TGTGCCAGCAGCCTAGCGGTTCTAGCCAAAAACATTCAGTACTTC
>TRBV6-4|TRBJ2-7|.|.
CASRPGPRPHEQYF
TGTGCCAGCAGACCGGGCCCCCGACCTCACGAGCAGTACTTC